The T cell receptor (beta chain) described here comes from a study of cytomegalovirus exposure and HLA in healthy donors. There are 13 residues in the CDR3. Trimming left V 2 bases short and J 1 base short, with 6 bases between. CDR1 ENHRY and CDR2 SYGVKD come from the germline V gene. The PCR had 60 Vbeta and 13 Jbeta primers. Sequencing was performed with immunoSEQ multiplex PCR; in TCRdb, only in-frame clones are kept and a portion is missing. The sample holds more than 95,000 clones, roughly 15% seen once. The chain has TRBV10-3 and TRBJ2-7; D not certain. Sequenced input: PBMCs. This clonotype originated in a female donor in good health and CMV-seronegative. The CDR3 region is CAISERLSYEQYF. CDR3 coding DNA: TGTGCCATCAGTGAGCGACTTTCCTACGAGCAGTACTTC.